This TCR beta chain was identified in a study of T cell repertoires in cytomegalovirus infection. TCRdb re-derived calls from the reads in MiXCR, one entry per CDR3 protein. The data hold about a million distinct CDR3 sequences, with approximately 33% observed a single time. Study conclusions and caveats: The cumulative frequency of public TCR beta families identified carriers of CMV plus the relevant HLA.

This clonotype was recorded only once. Its antigen is unidentified. The sequence derives from a human donor in good health (CMV status not recorded). Some clones in this sample may be carry-over from other donors' samples. The specimen was cultured CD8+ T cells from PBMCs, collected from culture after CMV antigen stimulation.

CDR3 loop: CSARDRDRAGANVLTF. The CDR3 DNA is TGCAGTGCTAGAGACCGAGACAGGGCCGGGGCCAACGTCCTGACTTTC. The chain links TRBV20-1 to TRBJ2-6, with 7 bases identical to TRBD1. The germline V gene encodes CDR1 DFQATT and CDR2 SNEGSKA (reference sequence). V shed 0 bases and J 4 bases; nucleotides not matched to a gene: 6. There are 16 residues in the CDR3.